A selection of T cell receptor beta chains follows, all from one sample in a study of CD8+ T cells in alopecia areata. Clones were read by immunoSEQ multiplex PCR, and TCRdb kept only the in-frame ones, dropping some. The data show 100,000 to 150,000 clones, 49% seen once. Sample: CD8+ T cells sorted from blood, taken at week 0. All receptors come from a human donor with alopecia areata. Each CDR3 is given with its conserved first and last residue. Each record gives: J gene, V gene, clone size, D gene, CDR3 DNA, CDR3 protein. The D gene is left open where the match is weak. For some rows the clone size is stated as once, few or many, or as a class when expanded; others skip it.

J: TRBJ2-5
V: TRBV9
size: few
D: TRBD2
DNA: TGTGCCAGCACCCCGGATAGCGGGGGGTTCCAAGAGACCCAGTACTTC
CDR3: CASTPDSGGFQETQYF

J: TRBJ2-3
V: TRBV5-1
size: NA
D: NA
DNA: TGCGCCAGCCTATCCCCGGAAGATACGCAGTATTTT
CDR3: CASLSPEDTQYF

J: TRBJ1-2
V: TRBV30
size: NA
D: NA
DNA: TGTGCCTGGAGTGGGACGGACAGCCTCCGCGGTGGCTACACCTTC
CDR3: CAWSGTDSLRGGYTF

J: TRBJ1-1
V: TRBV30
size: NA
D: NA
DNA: TGTGCCTGGAGTGCGGGACTTGAAGCTTTCTTT
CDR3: CAWSAGLEAFF

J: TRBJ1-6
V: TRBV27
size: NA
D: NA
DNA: TGTGCCAGCACCCTAAGAGTCTATAATTCACCCCTCCACTTT
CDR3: CASTLRVYNSPLHF

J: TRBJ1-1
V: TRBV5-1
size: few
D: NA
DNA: TGCGCCAGCAGCTTATACCCTGGGCACTTCGGCACTGAAGCTTTCTTT
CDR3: CASSLYPGHFGTEAFF

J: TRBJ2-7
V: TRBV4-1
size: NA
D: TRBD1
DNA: TGCGCCAGCAGCCCCGGACAGGGGTTCTACGAGCAGTACTTC
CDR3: CASSPGQGFYEQYF

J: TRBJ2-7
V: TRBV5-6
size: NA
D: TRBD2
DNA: TGTGCCAGCAGCTCGGGGGGACTCCTAAACGAGCAGTACTTC
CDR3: CASSSGGLLNEQYF

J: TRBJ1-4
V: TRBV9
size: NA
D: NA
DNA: TGTGCCAGCAACGACGGAGGGGATGAAAAACTGTTTTTT
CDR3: CASNDGGDEKLFF

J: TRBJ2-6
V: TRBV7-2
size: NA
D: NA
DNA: TGTGCCAGCAGCTTAGCGCCAGCAATCGGGGCTGGGGCCAACGTCCTGACTTTC
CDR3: CASSLAPAIGAGANVLTF

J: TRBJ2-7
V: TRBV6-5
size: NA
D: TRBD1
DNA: TGTGCCAGCAGTTACCAATCCGGGACAGTTACCTACGAGCAGTACTTC
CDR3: CASSYQSGTVTYEQYF

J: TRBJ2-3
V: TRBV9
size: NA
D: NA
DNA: TGTGCCAGCAGCATAGAGCACCGAGATACGCAGTATTTT
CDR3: CASSIEHRDTQYF

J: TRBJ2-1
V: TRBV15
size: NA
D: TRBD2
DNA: TGTGCCACCAGCAGAGATGATCGACTAGCCGATGAGCAGTTCTTC
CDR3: CATSRDDRLADEQFF

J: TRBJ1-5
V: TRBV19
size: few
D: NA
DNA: TGTGCCAGTAGTAGTGGAGGGTCTCAGCCCCAGCATTTT
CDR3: CASSSGGSQPQHF

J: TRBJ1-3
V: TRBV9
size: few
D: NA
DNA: TGTGCCAGCAGCGTATCAATATCGGGAAACACCATATATTTT
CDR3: CASSVSISGNTIYF

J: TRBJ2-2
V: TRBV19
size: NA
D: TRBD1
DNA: TGTGCCAGTAGTGGCTACAGGGGGTGGGACACCGGGGAGCTGTTTTTT
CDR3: CASSGYRGWDTGELFF

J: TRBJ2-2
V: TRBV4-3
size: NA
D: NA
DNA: TGCGCCAGCAGCCCGGGAGCGGCCGGCGGGGAGCTGTTTTTT
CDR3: CASSPGAAGGELFF

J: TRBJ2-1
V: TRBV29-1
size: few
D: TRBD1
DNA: TGCAGCGTTGAACCCAGGGGGCCCTCCTACAATGAGCAGTTCTTC
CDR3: CSVEPRGPSYNEQFF

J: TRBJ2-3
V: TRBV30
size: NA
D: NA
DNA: TGTGCCTGGAGTGTACTGCGGTCAAACACAGATACGCAGTATTTT
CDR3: CAWSVLRSNTDTQYF

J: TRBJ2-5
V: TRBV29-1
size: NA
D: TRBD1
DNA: TGCAGCGGAGCACCGACAGGGGGCTTCAGAGAGACCCAGTACTTC
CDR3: CSGAPTGGFRETQYF

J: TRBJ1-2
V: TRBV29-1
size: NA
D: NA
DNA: TGCAGCGTTGAAGACGGGAGACAGGCGTCGCTCTATGGCTACACCTTC
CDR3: CSVEDGRQASLYGYTF

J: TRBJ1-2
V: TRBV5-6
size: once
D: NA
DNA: TGTGCCAGCAGCCCGGGGACTGCGGCGGGTATCTACACCTTC
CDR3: CASSPGTAAGIYTF

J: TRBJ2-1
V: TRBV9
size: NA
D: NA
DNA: TGTGCCAGCAGCGCATGGGGCGGTGACAATGAGCAGTTCTTC
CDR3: CASSAWGGDNEQFF

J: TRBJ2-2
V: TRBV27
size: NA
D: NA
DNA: TGTGCCAGCCCCGAGGGAGGGGGGAGACCCGGGGAGCTGTTTTTT
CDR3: CASPEGGGRPGELFF

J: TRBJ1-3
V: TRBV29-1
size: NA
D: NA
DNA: TGCAGCGTGGCAGGAGGCAGGGACTCTGGAAACACCATATATTTT
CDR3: CSVAGGRDSGNTIYF

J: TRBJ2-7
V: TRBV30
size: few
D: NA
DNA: TGTGCCTGGGAGGTGGGCCCCCTTGAGCAGTACTTC
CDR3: CAWEVGPLEQYF

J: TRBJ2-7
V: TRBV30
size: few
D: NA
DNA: TGTGCCTGGAGTGTACTGAGGACCGGCGAGCAGTACTTC
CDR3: CAWSVLRTGEQYF

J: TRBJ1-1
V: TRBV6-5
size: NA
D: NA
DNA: TGTGCCAGCATATCGAGGAACTCCTACACTGAAGCTTTCTTT
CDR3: CASISRNSYTEAFF

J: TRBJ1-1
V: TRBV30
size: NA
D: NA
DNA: TGTGCCTGGAGTGATTTGAAAGAAGCTTTCTTT
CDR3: CAWSDLKEAFF

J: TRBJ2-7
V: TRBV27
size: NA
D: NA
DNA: TGTGCCAGCAGTTTAGCGGGACCCAGGAAGCAGTACTTC
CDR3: CASSLAGPRKQYF

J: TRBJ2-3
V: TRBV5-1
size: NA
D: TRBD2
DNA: TGCGCCAGCAGCAGAAGACTAGCGGGGACCACAGATACGCAGTATTTT
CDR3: CASSRRLAGTTDTQYF

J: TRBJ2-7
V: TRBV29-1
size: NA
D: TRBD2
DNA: TGCAGCGTTGTCACTAGCGGGAGGAACGAGCAGTACTTC
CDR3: CSVVTSGRNEQYF

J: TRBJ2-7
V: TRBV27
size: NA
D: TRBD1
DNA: TGTGCCAGCAGTAATATACGGACAGGCCCCCCCTACGAGCAGTACTTC
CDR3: CASSNIRTGPPYEQYF

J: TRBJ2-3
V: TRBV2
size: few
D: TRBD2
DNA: TGTGCCAGCAGCTTTCCTCTAGCGGGGGGCCACTCAGATACGCAGTATTTT
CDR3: CASSFPLAGGHSDTQYF

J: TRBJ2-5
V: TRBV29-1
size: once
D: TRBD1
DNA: TGCAGCGTTGAAGACCCCGGGACAGGGCTTGAGACCCAGTACTTC
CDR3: CSVEDPGTGLETQYF

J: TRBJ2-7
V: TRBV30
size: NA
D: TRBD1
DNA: TGTGCCTGGAGTTCCAGGGGACAGGGCTTTCCCTACGAGCAGTACTTC
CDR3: CAWSSRGQGFPYEQYF

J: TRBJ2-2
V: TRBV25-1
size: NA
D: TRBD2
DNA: TGTGCCAGCATCAAAGCGGGGGATACCGGGGAGCTGTTTTTT
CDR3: CASIKAGDTGELFF

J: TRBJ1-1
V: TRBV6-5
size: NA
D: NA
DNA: TGTGCCAGCAGTGACTTTGCTCGGGGGAACACTGAAGCTTTCTTT
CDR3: CASSDFARGNTEAFF

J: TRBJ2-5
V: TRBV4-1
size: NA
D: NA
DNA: TGCGCCAGCAGCCAACGGGACGGGGAGACCCAGTACTTC
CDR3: CASSQRDGETQYF

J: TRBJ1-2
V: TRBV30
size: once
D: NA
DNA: TGTGCCTGGAATCGACAGGATGAGCACTATGGCTACACCTTC
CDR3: CAWNRQDEHYGYTF

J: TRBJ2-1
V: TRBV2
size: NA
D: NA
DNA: TGTGCCAGCAGCGGGGGTGAGCAGTTCTTC
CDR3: CASSGGEQFF

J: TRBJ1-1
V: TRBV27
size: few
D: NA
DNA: TGTGCCAGCCGAAAGGGGAACACTGAAGCTTTCTTT
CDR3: CASRKGNTEAFF

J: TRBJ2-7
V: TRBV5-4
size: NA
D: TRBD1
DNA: TGTGCCAGCAGCACGGGACAGGAAGCCTACGAGCAGTACTTC
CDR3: CASSTGQEAYEQYF

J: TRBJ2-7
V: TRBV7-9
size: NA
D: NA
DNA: TGTGCCAGCAGTGGCCCCCCTACCTACGAGCAGTACTTC
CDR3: CASSGPPTYEQYF

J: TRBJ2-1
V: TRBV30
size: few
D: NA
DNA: TGTGCCTGGAGTGTTGACACAACCATAAACAATGAGCAGTTCTTC
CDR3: CAWSVDTTINNEQFF

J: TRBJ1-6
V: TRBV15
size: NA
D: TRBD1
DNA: TGTGCCACCAGCAGAGACAGGGGGCTCGGTTCACCCCTCCACTTT
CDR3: CATSRDRGLGSPLHF

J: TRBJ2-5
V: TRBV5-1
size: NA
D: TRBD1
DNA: TGCGCCAGCAGCGTTGGGACAGGGGGCTTCGAGACCCAGTACTTC
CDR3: CASSVGTGGFETQYF

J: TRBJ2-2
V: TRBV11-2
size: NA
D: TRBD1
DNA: TGTGCCAGCAGCCGACTTACAGGGGACGGGGAGCTGTTTTTT
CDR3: CASSRLTGDGELFF

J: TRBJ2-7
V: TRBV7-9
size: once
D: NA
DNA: TGTGCCAGCAGGGCCGGGACTGCTCTGGACGAGCAGTACTTC
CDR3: CASRAGTALDEQYF